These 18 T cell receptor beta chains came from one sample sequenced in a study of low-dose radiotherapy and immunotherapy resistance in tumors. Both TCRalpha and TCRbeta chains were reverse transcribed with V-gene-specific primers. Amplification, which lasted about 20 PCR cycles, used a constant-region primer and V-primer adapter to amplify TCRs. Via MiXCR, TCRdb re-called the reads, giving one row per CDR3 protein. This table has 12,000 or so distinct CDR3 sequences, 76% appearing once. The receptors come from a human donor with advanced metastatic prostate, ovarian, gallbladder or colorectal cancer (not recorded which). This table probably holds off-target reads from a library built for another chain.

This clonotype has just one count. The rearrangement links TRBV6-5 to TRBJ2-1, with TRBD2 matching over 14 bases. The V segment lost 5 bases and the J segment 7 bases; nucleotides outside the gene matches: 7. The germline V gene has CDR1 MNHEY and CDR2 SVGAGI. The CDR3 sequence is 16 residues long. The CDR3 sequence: CASSISGTSGSNEQFF. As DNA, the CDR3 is TGTGCCAGCAGTATATCCGGGACTAGCGGGAGTAATGAGCAGTTCTTC.

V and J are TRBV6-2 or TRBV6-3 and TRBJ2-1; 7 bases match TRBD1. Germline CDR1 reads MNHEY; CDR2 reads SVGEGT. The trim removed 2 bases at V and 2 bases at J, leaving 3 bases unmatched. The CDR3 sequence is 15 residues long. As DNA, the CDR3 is TGTGCCAGCAGTTACGAAGGGGGCGCCTACAATGAGCAGTTCTTC. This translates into CASSYEGGAYNEQFF.

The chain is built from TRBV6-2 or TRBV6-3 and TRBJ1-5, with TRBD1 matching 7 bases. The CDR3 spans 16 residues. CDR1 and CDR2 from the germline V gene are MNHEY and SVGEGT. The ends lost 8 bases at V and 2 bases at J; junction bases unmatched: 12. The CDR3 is CASRRQGVVGNQPQHF. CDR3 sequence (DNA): TGTGCCAGCCGTCGACAGGGCGTAGTTGGCAATCAGCCCCAGCATTTT.

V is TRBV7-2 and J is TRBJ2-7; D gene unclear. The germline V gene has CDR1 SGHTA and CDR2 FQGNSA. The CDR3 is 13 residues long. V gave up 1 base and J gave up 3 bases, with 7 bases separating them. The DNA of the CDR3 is TGTGCCAGCAGCTTAGGGGCAGGCTACGAGCAGTACTTC. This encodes CASSLGAGYEQYF.

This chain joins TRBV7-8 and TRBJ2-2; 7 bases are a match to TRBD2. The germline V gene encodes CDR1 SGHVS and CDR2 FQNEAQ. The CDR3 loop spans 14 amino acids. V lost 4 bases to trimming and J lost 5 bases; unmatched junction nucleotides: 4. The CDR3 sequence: CASSSHGGTGELFF. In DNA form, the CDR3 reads TGTGCCAGCAGCTCCCACGGGGGGACCGGGGAGCTGTTTTTT.

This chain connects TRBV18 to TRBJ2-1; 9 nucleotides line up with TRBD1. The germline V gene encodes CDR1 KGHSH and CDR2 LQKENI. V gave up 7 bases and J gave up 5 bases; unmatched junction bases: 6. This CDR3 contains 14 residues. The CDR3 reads CASWGTGINNEQFF. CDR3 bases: TGTGCCAGCTGGGGGACAGGGATTAACAATGAGCAGTTCTTC.

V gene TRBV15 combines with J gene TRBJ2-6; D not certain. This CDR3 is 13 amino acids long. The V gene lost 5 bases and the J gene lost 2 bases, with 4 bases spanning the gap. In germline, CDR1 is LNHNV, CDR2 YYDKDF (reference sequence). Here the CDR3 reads CATSLTGANVLTF. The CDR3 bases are TGTGCCACCAGCCTGACTGGGGCCAACGTCCTGACTTTC. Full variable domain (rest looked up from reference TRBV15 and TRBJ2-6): DAMVIQNPRYQVTQFGKPVTLSCSQTLNHNVMYWYQQKSSQAPKLLFHYYDKDFNNEADTPDNFQSRRPNTSFCFLDIRSPGLGDTAMYLCATSLTGANVLTFGAGSRLTVL.

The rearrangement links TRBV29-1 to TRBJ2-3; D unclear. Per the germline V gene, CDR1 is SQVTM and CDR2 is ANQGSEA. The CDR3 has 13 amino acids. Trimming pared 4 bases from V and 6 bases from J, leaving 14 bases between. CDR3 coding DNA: TGCAGCGTTGTATCCGTGATTGGTGATACGCAGTATTTT. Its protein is CSVVSVIGDTQYF.

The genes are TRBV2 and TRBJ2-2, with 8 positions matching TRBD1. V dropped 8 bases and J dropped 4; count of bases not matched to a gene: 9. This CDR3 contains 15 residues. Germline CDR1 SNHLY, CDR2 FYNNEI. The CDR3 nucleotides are TGTGCCAGCCAGGGGGCCTTTGACACCACCGGGGAGCTGTTTTTT. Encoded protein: CASQGAFDTTGELFF.

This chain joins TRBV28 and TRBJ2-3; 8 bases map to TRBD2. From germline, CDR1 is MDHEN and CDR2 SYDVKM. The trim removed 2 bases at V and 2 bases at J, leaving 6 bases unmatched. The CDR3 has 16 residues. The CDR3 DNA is TGTGCCAGCAGTTTACCCTCTAGCGGGCTCACAGATACGCAGTATTTT. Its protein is CASSLPSSGLTDTQYF.

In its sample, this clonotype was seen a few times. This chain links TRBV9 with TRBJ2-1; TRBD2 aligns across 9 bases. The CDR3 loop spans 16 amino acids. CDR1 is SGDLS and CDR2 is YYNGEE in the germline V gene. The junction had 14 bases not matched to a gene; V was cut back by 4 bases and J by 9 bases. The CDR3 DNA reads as TGTGCCAGCAGCCCCCAAGCGGGAGGCCCCGGGATTGAGCAGTTCTTC. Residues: CASSPQAGGPGIEQFF.

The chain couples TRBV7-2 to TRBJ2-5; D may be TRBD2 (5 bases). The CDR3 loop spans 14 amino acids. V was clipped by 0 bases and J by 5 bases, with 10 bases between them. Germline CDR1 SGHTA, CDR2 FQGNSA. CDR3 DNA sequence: TGTGCCAGCAGCTTAGCGGAGGCTCGGGAGACCCAGTACTTC. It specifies CASSLAEARETQYF.

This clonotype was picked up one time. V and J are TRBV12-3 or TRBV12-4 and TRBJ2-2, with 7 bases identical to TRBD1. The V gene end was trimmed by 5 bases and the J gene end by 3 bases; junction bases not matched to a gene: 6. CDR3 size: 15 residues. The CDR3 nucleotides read TGTGCCAGCAGTCTGGGACAGATGTACACCGGGGAGCTGTTTTTT. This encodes CASSLGQMYTGELFF.

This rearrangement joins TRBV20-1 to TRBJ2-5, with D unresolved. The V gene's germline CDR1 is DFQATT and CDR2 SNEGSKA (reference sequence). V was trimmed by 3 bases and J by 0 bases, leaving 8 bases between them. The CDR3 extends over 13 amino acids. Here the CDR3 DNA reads TGCAGTGCTAGTCCTGGGTACCAAGAGACCCAGTACTTC. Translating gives CSASPGYQETQYF.

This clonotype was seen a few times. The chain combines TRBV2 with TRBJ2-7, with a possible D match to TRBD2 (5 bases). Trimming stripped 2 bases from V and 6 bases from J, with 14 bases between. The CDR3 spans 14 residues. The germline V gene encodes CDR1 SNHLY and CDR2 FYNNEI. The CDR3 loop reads CASSETRGSVEQYF. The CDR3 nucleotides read TGTGCCAGCAGTGAAACTCGGGGATCGGTCGAGCAGTACTTC.

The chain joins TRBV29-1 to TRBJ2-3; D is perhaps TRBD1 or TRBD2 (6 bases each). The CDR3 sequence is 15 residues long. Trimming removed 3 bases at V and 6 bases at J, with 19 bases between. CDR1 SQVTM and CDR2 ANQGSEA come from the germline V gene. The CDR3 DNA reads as TGCAGCGTTGAGGAGGCGGGACACCGCATTGATACGCAGTATTTT. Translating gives CSVEEAGHRIDTQYF.

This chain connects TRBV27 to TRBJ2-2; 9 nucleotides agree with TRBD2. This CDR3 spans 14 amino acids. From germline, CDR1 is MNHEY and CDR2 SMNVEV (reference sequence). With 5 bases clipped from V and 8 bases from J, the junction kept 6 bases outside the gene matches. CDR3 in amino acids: CASSAGGGTGELFF. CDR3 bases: TGTGCCAGCAGTGCGGGAGGGGGAACGGGGGAGCTGTTTTTT.

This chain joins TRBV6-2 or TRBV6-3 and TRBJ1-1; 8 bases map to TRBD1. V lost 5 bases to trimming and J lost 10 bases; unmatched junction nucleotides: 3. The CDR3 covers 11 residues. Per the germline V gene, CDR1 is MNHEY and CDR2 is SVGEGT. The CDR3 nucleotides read TGTGCCAGCAGTCAGGGGGCACGAGCTTTCTTT. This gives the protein CASSQGARAFF.